The subject of this entry is one T cell receptor (beta chain). The sample holds a few counts of this clonotype. No antigen is known for it. No clone much larger than this one lies a single base away; base qualities are absent. This specimen belongs to a study of regulatory T cells in long-lasting Graves disease (dated by TCRdb to the early 2020s). About the study as a whole: Patients with newly diagnosed Graves' disease had been on antithyroid drugs for under 3 months. This study used TCR sequencing and RNA sequencing of peripheral blood to compare persistent Graves' disease patients against newly diagnosed Graves' disease patients. The study was registered as a clinical trial and conducted in China. A total of some 35 samples underwent TCR sequencing, from some 13 patients with persistent Graves' disease and roughly 20 patients with newly diagnosed Graves' disease. Beyond this particular receptor, the publication reports: The study examined only peripheral blood because the primary lesion, thyroid tissue, could not be accessed. Lower TCR Shannon entropy and fewer highly expanded clones were observed in persistent Graves' disease patients than in newly diagnosed patients, which suggested clonal expansion. Persistent patients shared more public clonotypes among themselves (around 3,000) than newly diagnosed patients did (roughly 910). Preferential use of TRBV28, TRBJ1-2 and TRBJ2-5 was observed in persistent disease, whereas TRBV20-1 and TRBJ2-1 were favored in newly diagnosed disease. The authors acknowledged the small sample size as a limitation that may reduce accuracy. Sequencing and analysis were restricted to the TCR beta chain.

The time point label of this sample denotes: newly diagnosed GD, antithyroid drugs for less than 3 months. For both TCR sequencing and RNA sequencing, RNA was extracted from PBMCs in TRIzol. The diagnosis of Graves' disease was made according to American Thyroid Association guidelines. Patients were recruited from an endocrinology department in Xi'an, China. From each patient, 7.5 to 10 milliliters of peripheral blood was collected into an EDTA anticoagulant tube. PBMCs were isolated by Ficoll Paque Plus density gradient separation without further T cell sorting. An Agilent 2100 Bioanalyzer and agarose gel were used to check RNA quality, and a NanoDrop 2000 was used to measure RNA concentration. Libraries were constructed by multiplex PCR. The sequencer listed for this sample is Illumina HiSeq 4000. TCR beta libraries were built with iRepertoire HTBI primers and Arm-PCR amplification of CDR3 regions. PCR products were gel purified before sequencing. In the authors' own workflow: Gene usage analysis of CDR3 amino acid clonotypes used the 62 TRBV and some 15 TRBJ segments found across samples. COPE and FqMerger were used to merge filtered high-quality paired reads into contigs. Contigs were aligned with BLAST to IMGT TRBV, TRBD and TRBJ reference genes, and CDR3 was defined per IMGT. Any clonotype with a frequency above 0.1% was counted as a highly expanded clone. Shannon entropy served as the measure of repertoire diversity, while the Gini coefficient captured V-J evenness. Clonotypes shared by more than one individual were considered public. TCRdb redid the processing of the public reads, applying fastp at Q25 and MiXCR, and retained in-frame beta chains. Identical CDR3 protein sequences are pooled into one entry, listed with their most common genes and DNA. It is TCRdb's table, rather than the study itself, that gives the V and J calls and clone size. The sample has approximately 360,000 distinct CDR3 sequences on record, approximately 10% of them singletons. The ten top clones hold 18% of the sample.

V lost 5 bases and J lost 1 base; the stretch between them is 10 bases long. Based on the germline V gene, the CDR1 and CDR2 sequences are SGHTA and FQGTGA. The CDR3 starts with the cysteine, ends with the phenylalanine, and has 14 residues. The only DNA kept is the CDR3, 42 bases in frame from the first base. This same sample was also taken into another study, of T cells in Graves' hyperthyroidism and ophthalmopathy. As the second study states: A patient counted as having stable Graves' hyperthyroidism if no progression to ophthalmopathy occurred over 18 months of follow-up. Hyperthyroidism patients were newly diagnosed, had a disease duration of under 2 months, and were aged 18 to 65 years. Patients with uncontrolled infections, other autoimmune diseases, pregnancy or lactation were excluded. Diagnoses were established on the basis of clinical symptoms, serum thyroxine and TRAb, thyroid ultrasound, and orbital computed tomography. The first round of RT-PCR for the TCR CDR3 was performed with the HTBI primer set and the Qiagen OneStep RT-PCR kit. Most expanded thyroid clonotypes (frequency above 0.001) were also detected in blood, a finding suggesting that blood repertoires may reflect thyroid immune responses. A model built on a 13 V-J signature distinguished ophthalmopathy from stable hyperthyroidism, reaching about 89% sensitivity and around 81% specificity in cross-validation and 80%/75% in testing. In validation, the model predicted progression to ophthalmopathy a median of roughly 6.5 months before onset, with about 71% sensitivity and just under 75% specificity. To identify distinguishing TCR V-J signatures, a discovery cohort of around 100 patients was used, comprising 43 with Graves' ophthalmopathy and under 60 with stable Graves' hyperthyroidism. Prospective prediction of ophthalmopathy was tested in an independent validation cohort consisting of some 18 hyperthyroidism patients and some 17 patients who later progressed to ophthalmopathy. The approximately 100 discovery patients were randomly split 7:3 into training and test sets. In addition, the study compared T-cell repertoires in thyroid tissue and in blood from about 6 Graves' hyperthyroidism patients. After blood sampling, hyperthyroidism patients were treated with methimazole at a starting dose of 30 mg daily, and ophthalmopathy patients were treated with high-dose intravenous methylprednisolone. A second multiplex PCR round built the libraries, followed by size selection and purification. The libraries were sequenced on an Illumina HiSeq2000 using paired-end 100 bp reads. SOAPnuke was used to process the raw data, throwing out any read that contained adapters or uncalled bases, had a mean Phred below 15, or lacked an exact constant-primer or identifier match. High-quality paired reads were merged with COPE v1.2.5, and unique nucleotide sequences were defined as clonotypes. Clonotypes were aligned to IMGT TRBV, TRBD and TRBJ reference segments using MiTCR v1.1. The analysis was restricted to V-J combinations with a frequency above 0.0001, which together covered 98% to 99.2% of the repertoires. A TCS score was defined as the ratio of F50 (clonal expansion) to E x V (chaos), with BLOSUM62-based TCRdist applied between CDR3 peptides within each V-J. Welch's t-statistics and random forest reduced 514 V-J features to 13, which were used in a naive Bayes classifier (R e1071). No statistical method was used to fix the sample size in advance, and group allocation was not hidden from the investigators. TCR Vbeta CDR3 sequencing of roughly 140 peripheral blood samples (under 45 ophthalmopathy, roughly 72 hyperthyroidism and around 17 progressor patients) is reported in the paper.

Here the chain combines TRBV7-3 and TRBJ2-3; the D gene remains uncertain. This sequence originates from a woman between 18 and 29 years old with Graves disease. Donor details come from another sample of the same person, matched by shared clones. The sequenced sample was peripheral blood mononuclear cells (PBMCs), obtained at new diagnosis, from a patient treated with antithyroid drugs. The encoded CDR3 is CASSPTSGTDTQYF. The DNA reads as follows: TGTGCCAGCAGCCCAACTTCCGGCACAGATACGCAGTATTTT.